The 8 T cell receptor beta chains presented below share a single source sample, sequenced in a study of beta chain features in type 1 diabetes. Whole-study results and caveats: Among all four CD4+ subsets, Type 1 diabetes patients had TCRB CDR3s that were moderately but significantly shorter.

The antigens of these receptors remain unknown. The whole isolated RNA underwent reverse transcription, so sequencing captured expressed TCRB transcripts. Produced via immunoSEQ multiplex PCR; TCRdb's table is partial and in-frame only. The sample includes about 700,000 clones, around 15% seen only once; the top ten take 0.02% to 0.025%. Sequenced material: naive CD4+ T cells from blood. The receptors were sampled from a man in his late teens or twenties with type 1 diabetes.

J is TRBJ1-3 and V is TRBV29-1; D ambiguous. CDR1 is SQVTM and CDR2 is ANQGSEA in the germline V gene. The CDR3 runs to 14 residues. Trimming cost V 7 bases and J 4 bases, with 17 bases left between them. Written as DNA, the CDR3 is TGCAGCGCCCGACCGGACCTAGCAGGAAACACCATATATTTT. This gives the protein CSARPDLAGNTIYF.

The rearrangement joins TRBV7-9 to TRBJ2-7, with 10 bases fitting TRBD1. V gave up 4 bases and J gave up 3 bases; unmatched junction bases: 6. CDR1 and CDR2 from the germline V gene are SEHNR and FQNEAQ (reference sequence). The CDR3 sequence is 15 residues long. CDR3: CASSWGQGPHYEQYF. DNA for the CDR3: TGTGCCAGCAGCTGGGGACAGGGGCCCCACTACGAGCAGTACTTC.

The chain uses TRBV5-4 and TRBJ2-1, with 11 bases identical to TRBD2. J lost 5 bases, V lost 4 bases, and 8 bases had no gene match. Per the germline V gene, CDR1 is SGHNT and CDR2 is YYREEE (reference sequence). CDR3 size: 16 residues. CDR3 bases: TGTGCCAGCAGCATTCCCGGGACTAGCGGCGACAATGAGCAGTTCTTC. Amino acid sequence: CASSIPGTSGDNEQFF.

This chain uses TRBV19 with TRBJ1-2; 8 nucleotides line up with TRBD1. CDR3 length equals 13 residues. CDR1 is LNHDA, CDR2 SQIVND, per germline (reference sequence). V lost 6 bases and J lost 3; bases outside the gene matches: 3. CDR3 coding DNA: TGTGCCAGTAGGCCGACAGGGGACTATGGCTACACCTTC. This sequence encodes CASRPTGDYGYTF.

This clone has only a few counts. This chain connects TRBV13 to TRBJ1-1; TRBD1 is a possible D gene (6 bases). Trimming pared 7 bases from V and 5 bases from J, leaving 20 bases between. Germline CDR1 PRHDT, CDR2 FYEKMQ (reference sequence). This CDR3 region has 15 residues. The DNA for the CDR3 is TGTGCCAGCACCCAACGGGGGGGCATGGGTACTGAAGCTTTCTTT. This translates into CASTQRGGMGTEAFF. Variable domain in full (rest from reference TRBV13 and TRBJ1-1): AAGVIQSPRHLIKEKRETATLKCYPIPRHDTVYWYQQGPGQDPQFLISFYEKMQSDKGSIPDRFSAQQFSDYHSELNMSSLELGDSALYFCASTQRGGMGTEAFFGQGTRLTVV.

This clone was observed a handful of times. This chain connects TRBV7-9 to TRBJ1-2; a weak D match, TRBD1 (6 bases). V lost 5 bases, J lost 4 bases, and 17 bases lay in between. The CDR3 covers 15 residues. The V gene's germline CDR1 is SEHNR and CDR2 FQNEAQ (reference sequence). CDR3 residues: CASSPGGDRSYGYTF. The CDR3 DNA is TGTGCCAGCAGCCCCGGGGGCGACAGGAGCTATGGCTACACCTTC.

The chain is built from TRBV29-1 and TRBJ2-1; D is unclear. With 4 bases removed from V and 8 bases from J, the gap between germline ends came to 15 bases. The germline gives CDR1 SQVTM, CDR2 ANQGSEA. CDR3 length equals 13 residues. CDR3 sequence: CSVVEAGRDEQFF. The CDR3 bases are TGCAGCGTTGTTGAGGCCGGCCGGGATGAGCAGTTCTTC.

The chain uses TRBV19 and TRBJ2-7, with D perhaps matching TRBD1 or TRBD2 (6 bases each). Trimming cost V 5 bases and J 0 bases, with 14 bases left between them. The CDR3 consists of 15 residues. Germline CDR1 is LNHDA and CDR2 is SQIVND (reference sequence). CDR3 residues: CASSSAGGSSYEQYF. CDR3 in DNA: TGTGCCAGTAGTTCGGCCGGGGGCTCCTCCTACGAGCAGTACTTC.